This T cell receptor (beta chain) comes out of a study of cytomegalovirus exposure and HLA in healthy donors. The table came from immunoSEQ multiplex PCR; TCRdb's copy has only in-frame clones and leaves some out. Among over 100,000 clones listed, almost 90% were seen once. This CDR3 comprises 16 residues. Trimming removed 2 bases from V and 0 bases from J; junction bases left unmatched: 5. Looked up from germline, CDR1 is MNHEY and CDR2 is SVGAGI. This TCR was recovered from a woman aged 18 to 35 in good health and CMV-seronegative. Material: PBMCs. The rearrangement uses TRBV6-5 and TRBJ2-7; 9 bases map to TRBD2. The CDR3 here is CASSYGLAGLSYEQYF. The CDR3 DNA is TGTGCCAGCAGTTACGGGCTAGCGGGACTCTCCTACGAGCAGTACTTC.